The 28 T cell receptor beta chains in this list originate from one sample, sequenced in a study of immune heterogeneity within non-small cell lung tumors. Amplification of the TCR beta CDR3 was achieved through multiplex PCR with 32 V and 13 J primers. TCRdb analysed the multiplex PCR reads with MiXCR anew, one entry per CDR3 protein. The table records roughly 10,000 distinct CDR3 sequences, 15% to 25% of them present only once. As template, the study used bulk tumor genomic DNA at 550 to 700 ng per sample. Several biopsies per primary tumor, spaced far apart, were taken during surgery. Curative surgical treatment was performed in patients who had newly diagnosed, untreated non-small cell lung cancer. Sequences were obtained from lung tumor tissue. The receptors were sampled from a man in his 60s with non-small cell lung cancer.

About this clonotype: A much larger clone lies one base from this, so it may be a read error. The conserved final phenylalanine or tryptophan is absent from the CDR3, which likely points to a read error. This chain connects TRBV6-1 to TRBJ2-7; the match to TRBD2 covers 13 bases. The CDR3 spans 15 residues. The germline gives CDR1 MNHNS, CDR2 SASEGT. V lost 7 bases and J lost 6; bases outside the gene matches: 9. CDR3 sequence (DNA): TGTGCCAGCATTGATTGGACTAGCGGGAGTCGCGAGCAGTACTCC. It yields the protein CASIDWTSGSREQYS.

This clonotype was found a few times. The V call is TRBV20-1, the J call TRBJ1-1; the D is unclear. The V gene's germline CDR1 is DFQATT and CDR2 SNEGSKA (reference sequence). V was pared by 4 bases and J by 0 bases, with 12 bases between. The CDR3 covers 14 residues. The CDR3 reads CSATAGIMNTEAFF. The CDR3 coding sequence is TGCAGTGCTACCGCCGGGATTATGAACACTGAAGCTTTCTTT.

A note on this clonotype: A read error may explain this, as a much larger clone is one base away. This chain uses TRBV2 with TRBJ1-6; D possibly corresponds to TRBD1 (6 bases). V was trimmed by 7 bases and J by 11 bases, leaving 15 bases between them. This CDR3 is built from 13 residues. Germline V gene data show CDR1 as SNHLY and CDR2 as FYNNEI. DNA of the CDR3: TGTGCCAGCACCACAGGGTCGAATCCACCCCTCCACTTT. This gives the protein CASTTGSNPPLHF.

This chain uses TRBV3-1 with TRBJ2-6, with TRBD2 matching 10 bases. J was trimmed by 1 base and V by 5 bases; bases with no gene match: 8. The germline V gene has CDR1 LGHDT and CDR2 YNNKEL (reference sequence). This CDR3 has 18 residues. For the CDR3, the DNA is TGTGCCAGCAGCAGGGGGACTAGCGCTATATCTGGGGCCAACGTCCTGACTTTC. The encoded protein is CASSRGTSAISGANVLTF.

For this clonotype: This may stem from a read error, because a much larger clone lies one nucleotide away. This chain connects TRBV25-1 to TRBJ1-1, with TRBD1 matching over 7 bases. The germline gives CDR1 MGHDK, CDR2 SYGVNS. The ends lost 0 bases at V and 5 bases at J; junction bases unmatched: 12. The CDR3 is 17 amino acids. The CDR3 loop reads CASSEYPPQGGVTEAFF. DNA of the CDR3: TGTGCCAGCAGTGAATACCCCCCCCAGGGGGGGGTAACTGAAGCTTTCTTT.

This clonotype was picked up a small number of times. The J gene is TRBJ2-2, the V gene TRBV19; D is possibly TRBD2 (5 bases). CDR1 is LNHDA and CDR2 is SQIVND in the germline V gene (reference sequence). The ends were cut back, 1 base at V and 4 bases at J, with 13 bases in the middle. The CDR3 loop spans 16 amino acids. The CDR3 DNA follows: TGTGCCAGTAGTATAGGGAGTCGGGCGGGCACCGGGGAGCTGTTTTTT. Translation gives CASSIGSRAGTGELFF.

This clonotype is labeled medium-sized. The rearrangement joins TRBV28 to TRBJ1-4; no definite D call. Trimming took off 6 bases at V and 4 bases at J, with 15 bases between the two ends. The CDR3 loop spans 15 amino acids. Germline V CDR1 and CDR2: MDHEN, SYDVKM. CDR3 coding DNA: TGTGCCAGCAGAGGCACAGAGATCTTTAATGAAAAACTGTTTTTT. It encodes CASRGTEIFNEKLFF.

The sample holds many counts of this clonotype. V gene TRBV5-1 combines with J gene TRBJ2-5, with 9 positions matching TRBD2. The CDR3 has 16 residues. CDR1 is SGHRS and CDR2 is YFSETQ in the germline V gene. V was pared by 5 bases and J by 5 bases, with 13 bases of the junction left unmatched. This CDR3 reads CASSPGRGSGSETQYF. The CDR3 DNA reads as TGCGCCAGCAGTCCCGGTCGGGGTAGCGGGAGCGAGACCCAGTACTTC.

Within the sample, this clonotype is medium-sized (0.01 to 0.1%). The chain is built from TRBV11-2 and TRBJ1-1; D gene uncertain. V was cut by 1 base and J by 7 bases, with 19 bases left in between. Germline assignment: CDR1 SGHAT and CDR2 FQNNGV. The CDR3 is made up of 16 amino acids. The CDR3: CASSLVSQTDRFEAFF. As DNA, the CDR3 is TGTGCCAGCAGCTTAGTATCCCAGACTGACCGATTTGAAGCTTTCTTT.

This clonotype occurred many times. This chain joins TRBV5-1 and TRBJ1-4; possibly TRBD1 for D (6 bases). V dropped 0 bases and J dropped 6 bases, with 12 bases sitting between them. Germline loops: CDR1 SGHRS, CDR2 YFSETQ. CDR3 size: 15 residues. CDR3 sequence (DNA): TGCGCCAGCAGCTTGGGGGCAGGGGTTGATGAAAAACTGTTTTTT. Protein: CASSLGAGVDEKLFF.

This clonotype was recorded a few times. This rearrangement joins TRBV7-8 to TRBJ2-7; the match to TRBD1 covers 10 bases. The CDR3 extends over 14 amino acids. Losses at the gene ends were 4 bases for V and 6 bases for J; bases not matched to a gene: 6. Germline CDR1 reads SGHVS; CDR2 reads FQNEAQ. The CDR3 bases are TGTGCCAGCAGCTCCGGACAGGGGGGTCTCGAGCAGTACTTC. Encoded protein: CASSSGQGGLEQYF.

This clonotype was detected many times. This chain links TRBV6-2 or TRBV6-3 with TRBJ1-5; D not resolved. This CDR3 spans 13 amino acids. Trimming removed 8 bases from V and 0 bases from J, with 8 bases in between. The germline gives CDR1 MNHEY, CDR2 SVGEGT. DNA of the CDR3: TGTGCCAGCTGGACTTATAGCAATCAGCCCCAGCATTTT. Its translation: CASWTYSNQPQHF.

This clonotype was counted between two and nine times. The CDR3, as DNA: TGTGCCAGCAGCGTAGAAGCGGACTCTGGAAACACCATATATTTT. As protein: CASSVEADSGNTIYF. V gene TRBV9 combines with J gene TRBJ1-3; D is unresolved. The germline gives CDR1 SGDLS, CDR2 YYNGEE. The CDR3 covers 15 residues. V was cut by 0 bases and J by 0 bases, with 7 bases left in between.

This clonotype was detected a few times. A read error may account for a junction end that differs from germline. The chain employs TRBV10-1 and TRBJ2-7; 9 bases fit TRBD1. The CDR3 covers 14 residues. From germline, CDR1 is WNHNN and CDR2 SYGVQD (reference sequence). The CDR3 nucleotides read TGCGCCAGCATTCCAACTACAGGGGGCGGCGAGCAGTGCTTC. It encodes CASIPTTGGGEQCF.

In this sample, this clonotype turned up many times. The genes are TRBV2 and TRBJ2-5, with 8 bases aligning to TRBD1. After removal of 6 bases from V and 2 bases from J, the junction contained 8 bases not matched to a gene. The CDR3 totals 15 residues. Germline V gives CDR1 SNHLY, CDR2 FYNNEI. The CDR3 bases are TGTGCCAGCAGAGCGACAGGGGTTCGGCAAGAGACCCAGTACTTC. This encodes CASRATGVRQETQYF.

This clonotype was observed at least ten times. This sequence joins TRBV7-3 and TRBJ2-1, with D perhaps matching TRBD1 or TRBD2 (5 bases each). The CDR3 length is 14 residues. From germline, CDR1 is SGHTA and CDR2 FQGTGA. Trimming took off 5 bases at V and 5 bases at J, with 13 bases between the two ends. The DNA for the CDR3 is TGTGCCAGCAGCACCGGGACGGGGAACAATGAGCAGTTCTTC. This codes for CASSTGTGNNEQFF.

Of note for this clonotype: A much larger clone lies a single base off, so this may be a read error. No conserved phenylalanine or tryptophan is present at the end of the CDR3, so a read error is the likely explanation. This sequence joins TRBV6-2 or TRBV6-3 and TRBJ2-7; D possibly corresponds to TRBD1 (7 bases). This CDR3 is built from 15 residues. Germline V gene sequence: CDR1 MNHEY, CDR2 SVGEGT. V lost 0 bases to trimming and J lost 5 bases, with 14 bases between them. The CDR3 is CASSYSRGRTHEQYS. The CDR3 region has the DNA TGTGCCAGCAGTTACTCCAGGGGGAGGACCCACGAGCAGTACTCC.

This clonotype ranks as medium-sized. V is TRBV18 and J is TRBJ2-3; no clear D. Trimming cost V 4 bases and J 0 bases, with 8 bases left between them. The germline gives CDR1 KGHSH, CDR2 LQKENI. The CDR3 has 14 residues. The CDR3 region is CASSQRPSTDTQYF. CDR3 nucleotide sequence: TGTGCCAGCTCACAACGACCTAGCACAGATACGCAGTATTTT.

The chain combines TRBV20-1 with TRBJ2-5; perhaps TRBD1 as D (6 bases). Trimming took off 3 bases at V and 0 bases at J, with 14 bases between the two ends. This CDR3 comprises 15 residues. The germline CDR1 and CDR2 sequences are DFQATT and SNEGSKA (reference sequence). The CDR3 nucleotides are TGCAGTGCTAGCCCATTCGGACAGAACCAAGAGACCCAGTACTTC. Translation gives CSASPFGQNQETQYF.

This clonotype was picked up many times. The chain couples TRBV18 to TRBJ1-1; no reliable D call. The germline gives CDR1 KGHSH, CDR2 LQKENI. V was clipped by 2 bases and J by 3 bases, with 10 bases between them. The CDR3 sequence is 14 residues long. The CDR3 nucleotides are TGTGCCAGCTCACCATATGTGGAGGACACTGAAGCTTTCTTT. Protein product: CASSPYVEDTEAFF.

The rearrangement joins TRBV14 to TRBJ1-4; D remains ambiguous. Per germline, CDR1 SGHDN and CDR2 FVKESK. The CDR3 covers 15 residues. V was shortened by 5 bases and J by 5 bases, with 15 bases between the two germline ends. The chain's CDR3 is CASSVNISPNEKLFF. DNA for the CDR3: TGTGCCAGCAGCGTCAACATCAGTCCAAATGAAAAACTGTTTTTT.

Sample share makes this clonotype medium-sized. V gene TRBV12-3 or TRBV12-4 combines with J gene TRBJ2-7; 7 bases are a match to TRBD1. Losses at the gene ends were 6 bases for V and 0 bases for J; bases not matched to a gene: 14. CDR3 size: 17 residues. CDR3: CASSPTSGGTSSYEQYF. CDR3 bases: TGTGCCAGCAGCCCCACCTCAGGGGGTACCAGCTCCTACGAGCAGTACTTC.

This chain uses TRBV7-2 with TRBJ2-3; 12 nucleotides align to TRBD2. Germline CDR1 reads SGHTA; CDR2 reads FQGNSA. With V trimmed by 3 bases and J by 2 bases, 3 bases remained unmatched. The CDR3 is made up of 16 amino acids. The CDR3 region has the DNA TGTGCCAGCAGCTTCCGGACTAGCGGGAACACAGATACGCAGTATTTT. This sequence encodes CASSFRTSGNTDTQYF.

The chain joins TRBV19 to TRBJ2-1, with unresolved D. Trimming removed 0 bases from V and 3 bases from J, with 15 bases in between. The CDR3 contains 17 residues. Germline-derived CDR1 and CDR2 are LNHDA and SQIVND (reference sequence). The CDR3 sequence: CASSIDQELAFYNEQFF. DNA of the CDR3: TGTGCCAGTAGTATAGATCAGGAGTTGGCCTTCTACAATGAGCAGTTCTTC.

J is TRBJ1-2 and V is TRBV14, with TRBD1 identical over 8 bases. V was clipped by 5 bases and J by 3 bases; unmatched bases: 5. The CDR3 is 14 residues long. Per the germline V gene, CDR1 is SGHDN and CDR2 is FVKESK. In DNA form, the CDR3 reads TGTGCCAGCAGCAGCTCGACAGGGGACTATGGCTACACCTTC. This sequence encodes CASSSSTGDYGYTF. Full variable domain (remainder filled in from reference TRBV14 and TRBJ1-2): EAGVTQFPSHSVIEKGQTVTLRCDPISGHDNLYWYRRVMGKEIKFLLHFVKESKQDESGMPNNRFLAERTGGTYSTLKVQPAELEDSGVYFCASSSSTGDYGYTFGSGTRLTVV.

The chain links TRBV5-6 to TRBJ1-3, with D possibly matching TRBD1 (5 bases). The CDR3 is 16 amino acids. Trimming removed 4 bases from V and 0 bases from J, with 14 bases in between. CDR1 and CDR2 (germline): SGHDT, YYEEEE. The CDR3 loop reads CASSGTDISSGNTIYF. The CDR3 DNA reads TGTGCCAGCAGCGGTACGGACATAAGCTCTGGAAACACCATATATTTT.

This clonotype was picked up a small number of times. The V call is TRBV5-6, the J call TRBJ2-7; D call uncertain. CDR1 and CDR2 (germline): SGHDT, YYEEEE. The germline V and J ends were trimmed by 2 bases and 3 bases, with 3 bases remaining between them. The CDR3 is 11 residues long. CDR3 bases: TGTGCCAGCAGCTTAGGCTACGAGCAGTACTTC. It is translated as CASSLGYEQYF.

This clonotype is termed medium-sized (0.01 to 0.1%). The chain carries TRBV5-1 and TRBJ2-7; D is tentatively TRBD1 or TRBD2 (5 bases each). Trimming took off 2 bases at V and 5 bases at J, with 8 bases between the two ends. Germline lookup yields CDR1 SGHRS and CDR2 YFSETQ. The CDR3 is made up of 12 amino acids. The CDR3 spells CASSFLGDEQYF. As DNA, the CDR3 is TGCGCCAGCAGCTTCTTGGGGGACGAGCAGTACTTC.